The rows below give T cell receptor beta chains drawn from one sample of a study of cytomegalovirus exposure and HLA in healthy donors. Sequencing used immunoSEQ multiplex PCR; TCRdb keeps in-frame clones, though not all of them. The sample yields about 190,000 clones, more than 70% seen once. The specimen was PBMCs. The receptor source for this set is a man aged 40-50 years in good health and CMV-seropositive. Each CDR3 is given with its conserved first and last residue. D genes are given only for firm matches. The listing skips clone size in some rows; elsewhere it reads once, few, many or a size class.

TRBJ2-7	TRBV4-2	.	.	TGTGCCAGCAGCCAAGGTCCGGGAAGCTCCTACGAGCAGTACTTC	CASSQGPGSSYEQYF
TRBJ1-2	TRBV2	.	.	TGTGCCAGCAATCTATTGACAGACGCTAACTATGGCTACACCTTC	CASNLLTDANYGYTF
TRBJ1-1	TRBV19	.	.	TGTGCCAGTAGTATCGCAGGGCCTGGGACTGAAGCTTTCTTT	CASSIAGPGTEAFF
TRBJ2-7	TRBV28	.	.	TGTGCCAGCAGTTTCTACCCTCGGGAGCAGTACTTC	CASSFYPREQYF
TRBJ1-2	TRBV5-6	.	TRBD1	TGTGCCAGCAGCTTAGGGAAACAGGGGGACTATGGCTACACCTTC	CASSLGKQGDYGYTF
TRBJ2-2	TRBV7-9	.	.	TGTGCCAGCAGCTTGGAGGCCCAGCAAAGCACCGGGGAGCTGTTTTTT	CASSLEAQQSTGELFF
TRBJ2-7	TRBV11-3	.	TRBD1	TGTGCCAGCAGCGTCGGAGGGGGGACAGGGCTCTCCTACGAGCAGTACTTC	CASSVGGGTGLSYEQYF
TRBJ1-1	TRBV6-1	.	TRBD1	TGTGCCAGCAGCCTCGACAGGGTGAACACTGAAGCTTTCTTT	CASSLDRVNTEAFF
TRBJ1-2	TRBV27	once	.	TGTGCCAGCAGTTTATCTTCCGGGGTGCCCTACACCTTC	CASSLSSGVPYTF
TRBJ2-3	TRBV9	few	.	TGTGCCAGCAGCGTAGTCGGTTCTAGCACAGATACGCAGTATTTT	CASSVVGSSTDTQYF
TRBJ1-1	TRBV19	once	.	TGTGCCAGTAGTATAAGTCAGGCGACCTTCATGAACACTGAAGCTTTCTTT	CASSISQATFMNTEAFF
TRBJ2-7	TRBV18	.	.	TGTGCCAGCTCACCACCGAACGGGGACTACGAGCAGTACTTC	CASSPPNGDYEQYF
TRBJ1-5	TRBV6-5	.	.	TGTGCCAGCAGTGTCGTCAGGGGCGGTCAGCCCCAGCATTTT	CASSVVRGGQPQHF
TRBJ2-4	TRBV28	few	TRBD2	TGTGCCAGCAGTAAGCTAGCGGGAGGGGCCAAAAACATTCAGTACTTC	CASSKLAGGAKNIQYF
TRBJ1-2	TRBV11-3	.	TRBD1	TGTGCCAGCAGCTCCGGGGACAGGGGCGGCTACACCTTC	CASSSGDRGGYTF
TRBJ2-1	TRBV6-5	.	.	TGTGCCAGCAGTTACGGGGGACTCAATGAGCAGTTCTTC	CASSYGGLNEQFF
TRBJ2-7	TRBV5-4	.	TRBD1	TGTGCCAGCAGCACCCGACAGGGTCTCTACGAGCAGTACTTC	CASSTRQGLYEQYF
TRBJ1-1	TRBV29-1	.	.	TGCAGCGCCGAGGCAGGGCCCACTGAAGCTTTCTTT	CSAEAGPTEAFF
TRBJ2-2	TRBV9	.	.	TGTGCCAGCAGCGTGGATCCAGGGTCCGGGGAGCTGTTTTTT	CASSVDPGSGELFF
TRBJ1-1	TRBV10-3	.	TRBD1	TGTGCCATCAGCGGGGACAGGGGGAACACTGAAGCTTTCTTT	CAISGDRGNTEAFF
TRBJ1-1	TRBV5-4	.	.	TGTGCCAGCAGCTTGAAGGGGGGGCTGAACACTGAAGCTTTCTTT	CASSLKGGLNTEAFF
TRBJ1-1	TRBV2	few	.	TGTGCCAGCTCCCGTTGGGGGCACGTCACTGAAGCTTTCTTT	CASSRWGHVTEAFF
TRBJ2-7	TRBV7-9	.	TRBD2	TGTGCCGTGGGGGGGGGTAGCGGATCCTACGAGCAGTACTTC	CAVGGGSGSYEQYF
TRBJ2-1	TRBV7-9	.	TRBD2	TGTGCCAGCAGCTTAGATCGACCTAGCGGGAGGTCGTACAATGAGCAGTTCTTC	CASSLDRPSGRSYNEQFF
TRBJ1-2	TRBV29-1	once	.	TGCAGCGTCGGCGACAGAACACTAAATGGCTACACCTTC	CSVGDRTLNGYTF
TRBJ1-1	TRBV7-9	.	TRBD1	TGTGCCAGCAGCCCCGGGACAGGGGACGCTTTCTTT	CASSPGTGDAFF
TRBJ1-1	TRBV6-5	.	TRBD1	TGTGCCAGCAGTCGGGACAGATACATGAACACTGAAGCTTTCTTT	CASSRDRYMNTEAFF
TRBJ2-7	TRBV19	.	.	TGTGCCAGTAGTGCCCGTCTCAGTCTCTCCGAGCAGTACTTC	CASSARLSLSEQYF
TRBJ2-3	TRBV10-2	.	TRBD2	TGCGCCAGCGCCCTTCCTGGGGCGGGAGGCTCCCTAAGCACAGATACGCAGTATTTT	CASALPGAGGSLSTDTQYF
TRBJ2-2	TRBV5-4	.	TRBD2	TGTGCCAGCAGCTTTATAGCGGGAGACACCGGGGAGCTGTTTTTT	CASSFIAGDTGELFF
TRBJ1-4	TRBV5-4	.	.	TGTGCCAGCAGCTTTCCCGGGGCTAATGAAAAACTGTTTTTT	CASSFPGANEKLFF
TRBJ2-3	TRBV9	few	TRBD1	TGTGCCAGCAGCGCCACAGGGGTACGGACAGATACGCAGTATTTT	CASSATGVRTDTQYF
TRBJ2-1	TRBV7-9	.	.	TGTGCCAGCAGCCAAACCGGACAGCCCCAACAAATGGAGCAGTTCTTC	CASSQTGQPQQMEQFF
TRBJ1-2	TRBV4-3	.	TRBD1	TGCGCCAGCAGCCAAGTAAAGGGGGCTCGCTATGGCTACACCTTC	CASSQVKGARYGYTF
TRBJ1-5	TRBV5-4	.	TRBD1	TGTGCCAGCAGCTACGGAGTACAGGGGGATCAGCCCCAGCATTTT	CASSYGVQGDQPQHF
TRBJ2-1	TRBV21-1	once	.	TGTGCCAGCAGCAAAGTCAGGGTGGAGGAGCAGTTCTTC	CASSKVRVEEQFF
TRBJ2-2	TRBV7-2	once	TRBD1	TGTGCCAGCAGCTTATCACCGTCCGAGGCAGGGGGCAAACCCGGGGAGCTGTTTTTT	CASSLSPSEAGGKPGELFF
TRBJ2-1	TRBV28	.	TRBD2	TGTGCCAGCAGTTTACTTGCGGGAGGGCGCGAGCAGTTCTTC	CASSLLAGGREQFF
TRBJ2-7	TRBV7-8	.	.	TGTGCCAGCAGCTTAGGAGGGACACCATCCTACGAGCAGTACTTC	CASSLGGTPSYEQYF
TRBJ2-7	TRBV7-2	.	.	TGTGCCAGCAGCTTAGCCGGGGGTTCTTACGAGCAGTACTTC	CASSLAGGSYEQYF
TRBJ1-1	TRBV5-3	.	TRBD1	TGTGCCAGAAGCCCGCAGGGGGGGAACACTGAAGCTTTCTTT	CARSPQGGNTEAFF
TRBJ1-2	TRBV7-2	.	.	TGTGCCAGCAGCTTAGGAGGGCTCTATGGCTACACCTTC	CASSLGGLYGYTF
TRBJ2-7	TRBV21-1	.	.	TGTGCCAGCAGCACTCAGACAGGGGGCGCGGGGGAGCAGTACTTC	CASSTQTGGAGEQYF
TRBJ2-7	TRBV7-9	.	TRBD2	TGTGCCAGCAGCGGGGGACCGCGGGGGTACGAGCAGTACTTC	CASSGGPRGYEQYF
TRBJ2-3	TRBV5-4	.	.	TGTGCCAGCAGCTTGGACAGGTGGACGCAGTATTTT	CASSLDRWTQYF